The clone carrying this T cell receptor beta chain was counted between two and nine times. The antigen remains undetermined. This record comes from a study of T cell repertoires in cytomegalovirus infection. At the level of the study: As its CMV epitopes, the study selected recently identified HLA-C-restricted and well-studied HLA-B-restricted targets. Shared public TCR beta signatures pointed to both CMV infection and a matching HLA type.

The V gene end was trimmed by 0 bases and the J gene end by 4 bases; junction bases not matched to a gene: 3. Per germline, CDR1 LNHNV and CDR2 YYDKDF (reference sequence). This CDR3 is 15 amino acids long. Whole-study results and caveats: People with CMV and the relevant HLA were identified by cumulative public TCR beta family frequency. In two of eight donors, the top clonotype was HLA-C-restricted CMV-specific.

Using its own MiXCR run on the reads, TCRdb lists one record per CDR3 protein. The sample gives about 830,000 distinct CDR3 sequences, 30% to 35% of which show up once; approximately 13% is in the top ten. This specimen was cultured CD8+ T cells from PBMCs, taken from culture after CMV antigen stimulation. The TCR was taken from a human donor in good health (CMV status not recorded). Some clones in this sample may be carry-over from other donors' samples. The rearrangement uses TRBV15 and TRBJ1-2; 9 positions match TRBD1. CDR3 loop: CATSRETQGAYGYTF. CDR3 nucleotide sequence: TGTGCCACCAGCAGAGAGACACAGGGGGCCTATGGCTACACCTTC. Full variable domain (rest looked up from reference TRBV15 and TRBJ1-2): DAMVIQNPRYQVTQFGKPVTLSCSQTLNHNVMYWYQQKSSQAPKLLFHYYDKDFNNEADTPDNFQSRRPNTSFCFLDIRSPGLGDTAMYLCATSRETQGAYGYTFGSGTRLTVV.